The rows below give T cell receptor beta chains drawn from one sample of a study of cytomegalovirus exposure and HLA in healthy donors. Profiling relied on immunoSEQ multiplex PCR, and the TCRdb table lists in-frame clones only, not all of them. Of more than 100,000 clones in the sample, 78% were seen once. Sequences were obtained from PBMCs. The receptors originated from a woman between 18 and 29 years old in good health and CMV-seronegative. Both conserved end residues are part of each CDR3. The D gene is left open where the match is weak. Rows give clone size only sometimes, using once, few, many, or a class for an expanded clone.

clone size | J gene | D gene | CDR3 length | V gene | CDR3 protein | CDR3 DNA
- | TRBJ2-7 | - | 14 | TRBV21-1 | CASSRTSGSYEQYF | TGTGCCAGCAGCCGGACTAGCGGGAGCTACGAGCAGTACTTC
- | TRBJ1-5 | - | 18 | TRBV19 | CASSVSGWDTYSNQPQHF | TGTGCCAGTAGTGTCAGTGGATGGGACACCTATAGCAATCAGCCCCAGCATTTT
- | TRBJ2-7 | TRBD1 | 13 | TRBV10-1 | CASSGTGLGEQYF | TGCGCCAGCAGCGGGACAGGGTTGGGCGAGCAGTACTTC
- | TRBJ1-5 | - | 15 | TRBV10-3 | CAISENGQINQPQHF | TGTGCCATCAGTGAAAATGGGCAGATCAATCAGCCCCAGCATTTT
- | TRBJ2-1 | - | 14 | TRBV7-6 | CASSPRPSLNEQFF | TGTGCCAGCAGCCCTCGCCCCAGTTTAAATGAGCAGTTCTTC
- | TRBJ1-2 | TRBD1 | 15 | TRBV5-4 | CASSSQWTGSYGYTF | TGTGCCAGCAGCTCCCAGTGGACAGGGTCATATGGCTACACCTTC
- | TRBJ2-3 | TRBD2 | 14 | TRBV29-1 | CSVQAWEGPDTQYF | TGCAGCGTCCAGGCATGGGAGGGCCCAGATACGCAGTATTTT
- | TRBJ1-1 | - | 15 | TRBV5-4 | CASSFLNRANTEAFF | TGTGCCAGCAGCTTTTTAAACAGGGCGAACACTGAAGCTTTCTTT
few | TRBJ2-1 | - | 17 | TRBV14 | CASSQEAGARSYNEQFF | TGTGCCAGCAGCCAAGAGGCTGGGGCGAGGTCCTACAATGAGCAGTTCTTC
- | TRBJ2-7 | - | 14 | TRBV19 | CASSATLMSYEQYF | TGTGCCAGTAGTGCAACCTTGATGAGTTACGAGCAGTACTTC
once | TRBJ1-1 | - | 13 | TRBV6-5 | CASTATGNTEAFF | TGTGCCAGCACCGCGACTGGGAACACTGAAGCTTTCTTT
few | TRBJ1-2 | - | 13 | TRBV6-1 | CASTTDRNYGYTF | TGTGCCAGCACTACAGACAGGAACTATGGCTACACCTTC
- | TRBJ2-3 | - | 16 | TRBV15 | CATSRGGTPSTDTQYF | TGTGCCACCAGCAGAGGCGGGACTCCCAGCACAGATACGCAGTATTTT
few | TRBJ1-2 | TRBD1 | 16 | TRBV5-4 | CASSVPGQDSSYGYTF | TGTGCCAGCAGCGTGCCGGGACAGGATAGTTCCTATGGCTACACCTTC
- | TRBJ2-5 | - | 15 | TRBV5-4 | CASSHLSRGQETQYF | TGTGCCAGCAGCCACCTCTCAAGGGGGCAAGAGACCCAGTACTTC
- | TRBJ2-1 | TRBD2 | 15 | TRBV25-1 | CASSNSGRAQGEQFF | TGTGCCAGCAGTAATAGCGGGAGGGCTCAGGGTGAGCAGTTCTTC
few | TRBJ1-1 | - | 13 | TRBV5-6 | CASSTDSNTEAFF | TGTGCCAGCAGCACGGACAGTAACACTGAAGCTTTCTTT
- | TRBJ2-1 | TRBD2 | 13 | TRBV6-5 | CASRTSGGGEQFF | TGTGCCAGCCGGACTAGCGGAGGGGGTGAGCAGTTCTTC
- | TRBJ1-2 | - | 13 | TRBV14 | CASSPGGFYGYTF | TGTGCCAGCAGCCCGGGTGGGTTCTATGGCTACACCTTC
- | TRBJ2-7 | TRBD1 | 15 | TRBV6-1 | CASSEPGQITYEQYF | TGTGCCAGCAGTGAACCGGGACAGATAACCTACGAGCAGTACTTC
- | TRBJ2-1 | - | 14 | TRBV5-1 | CASSPGLKANEQFF | TGCGCCAGCAGCCCGGGACTCAAGGCCAATGAGCAGTTCTTC
- | TRBJ2-3 | - | 13 | TRBV4-1 | CASSQTERDTQYF | TGCGCCAGCAGCCAGACCGAGAGGGATACGCAGTATTTT
- | TRBJ2-7 | TRBD2 | 15 | TRBV7-9 | CASSYLAGDSYEQYF | TGTGCCAGCAGCTACCTAGCGGGGGACTCCTACGAGCAGTACTTC
- | TRBJ2-2 | TRBD2 | 15 | TRBV7-9 | CASEGGLAYTGELFF | TGTGCCAGCGAAGGCGGACTAGCGTACACCGGGGAGCTGTTTTTT
- | TRBJ2-7 | TRBD2 | 16 | TRBV10-1 | CASSESSGRPPYEQYF | TGCGCCAGCAGTGAGTCTAGCGGGAGGCCTCCTTACGAGCAGTACTTC
- | TRBJ2-1 | - | 14 | TRBV5-1 | CASSGPGAYNEQFF | TGCGCCAGCAGTGGCCCCGGGGCCTACAATGAGCAGTTCTTC
- | TRBJ2-2 | TRBD2 | 19 | TRBV10-3 | CAITPRASGSLFSPGELFF | TGTGCCATCACCCCCCGGGCTAGCGGGAGTTTGTTTAGTCCCGGGGAGCTGTTTTTT
- | TRBJ2-2 | - | 15 | TRBV5-1 | CASSFLAANTGELFF | TGCGCCAGCAGCTTCTTAGCGGCGAACACCGGGGAGCTGTTTTTT
- | TRBJ2-3 | - | 13 | TRBV7-8 | CASSPPSTDTQYF | TGTGCCAGCAGCCCCCCCTCTACAGATACGCAGTATTTT
- | TRBJ1-2 | TRBD1 | 12 | TRBV7-9 | CASSSDRVDYTF | TGTGCCAGCAGCTCGGACAGGGTGGACTACACCTTC
- | TRBJ2-6 | - | 15 | TRBV5-1 | CASSLDSGGANVLTF | TGCGCCAGCAGCTTGGACAGTGGTGGGGCCAACGTCCTGACTTTC
- | TRBJ2-7 | TRBD2 | 19 | TRBV7-8 | CASSLATLAGKARPYEQYF | TGTGCCAGCAGCTTAGCGACACTAGCGGGAAAAGCGAGACCCTACGAGCAGTACTTC
- | TRBJ2-1 | - | 14 | TRBV6-5 | CASSYSPSRDEQFF | TGTGCCAGCAGTTACTCGCCTAGTCGGGATGAGCAGTTCTTC
- | TRBJ1-3 | - | 14 | TRBV11-3 | CASSVTGLGNTIYF | TGTGCCAGCAGCGTGACAGGTCTTGGAAACACCATATATTTT
- | TRBJ2-7 | - | 14 | TRBV19 | CASQSSHGIYEQYF | TGTGCCAGCCAATCCTCGCACGGGATCTACGAGCAGTACTTC
- | TRBJ1-1 | - | 14 | TRBV6-4 | CASSEGAMNTEAFF | TGTGCCAGCAGTGAAGGGGCTATGAACACTGAAGCTTTCTTT
once | TRBJ1-3 | - | 13 | TRBV30 | CAWSWYTGNTIYF | TGTGCCTGGAGTTGGTACACTGGAAACACCATATATTTT
once | TRBJ2-7 | TRBD2 | 18 | TRBV30 | CAWSERVLAGGRPYEQYF | TGTGCCTGGAGCGAGAGGGTGCTAGCGGGAGGGCGCCCCTACGAGCAGTACTTC
- | TRBJ1-2 | TRBD1 | 15 | TRBV7-9 | CASSPTGGSNYGYTF | TGTGCCAGCAGTCCCACAGGGGGAAGTAACTATGGCTACACCTTC
- | TRBJ2-7 | - | 12 | TRBV2 | CATGVTPSEQYF | TGTGCCACGGGGGTTACCCCCTCCGAGCAGTACTTC
- | TRBJ2-7 | - | 14 | TRBV28 | CASSTISSSYEQYF | TGTGCCAGCAGTACTATCTCTAGCTCCTACGAGCAGTACTTC
- | TRBJ2-5 | TRBD2 | 16 | TRBV7-9 | CSSSSPRASGRETQYF | TGTTCCAGCAGCTCACCACGAGCAAGCGGGAGGGAGACCCAGTACTTC
- | TRBJ2-3 | TRBD2 | 15 | TRBV6-6 | CASSPSGRAIDTQYF | TGTGCCAGCAGTCCTAGCGGGAGGGCCATTGATACGCAGTATTTT
- | TRBJ1-5 | TRBD1 | 15 | TRBV5-1 | CASSLGTERNQPQHF | TGCGCCAGCAGCCTTGGGACAGAACGCAATCAGCCCCAGCATTTT
- | TRBJ2-3 | TRBD2 | 16 | TRBV30 | CAWSVGTSGLRDTQYF | TGTGCCTGGAGTGTAGGGACTAGCGGACTGCGGGATACGCAGTATTTT
- | TRBJ2-7 | - | 13 | TRBV7-8 | CASTPDSEYEQYF | TGTGCCAGCACTCCGGACAGTGAGTACGAGCAGTACTTC
- | TRBJ2-7 | TRBD2 | 17 | TRBV11-2 | CASSRSPGTSGSYEQYF | TGTGCCAGCAGCCGTAGTCCCGGGACTAGCGGATCCTACGAGCAGTACTTC
- | TRBJ2-1 | - | 17 | TRBV6-1 | CASSASIGSGLYNEQFF | TGTGCCAGCAGTGCCTCTATTGGTAGCGGACTATACAATGAGCAGTTCTTC
- | TRBJ2-5 | TRBD2 | 16 | TRBV5-6 | CASSQGSGRLGETQYF | TGTGCCAGCAGCCAGGGTAGCGGGAGGCTTGGAGAGACCCAGTACTTC
- | TRBJ2-1 | TRBD2 | 16 | TRBV5-8 | CASREGLAGVLNEQFF | TGTGCCAGCAGAGAGGGACTAGCGGGAGTCCTCAATGAGCAGTTCTTC
- | TRBJ2-1 | - | 14 | TRBV6-5 | CASSPLGLYNEQFF | TGTGCCAGCAGTCCCCTTGGGCTTTACAATGAGCAGTTCTTC
- | TRBJ2-3 | - | 15 | TRBV25-1 | CASRSGRKRTDTQYF | TGTGCCAGCAGGTCGGGGAGAAAACGCACAGATACGCAGTATTTT
- | TRBJ2-5 | TRBD2 | 14 | TRBV6-1 | CASSTSGRAETQYF | TGTGCCAGCAGTACTAGCGGGAGAGCAGAGACCCAGTACTTC
- | TRBJ1-4 | TRBD1 | 18 | TRBV7-6 | CASSRRPLQGETNEKLFF | TGTGCCAGCAGCCGCAGACCCCTACAGGGGGAGACTAATGAAAAACTGTTTTTT
few | TRBJ2-1 | - | 13 | TRBV6-1 | CASSRSMNNEQFF | TGTGCCAGCAGCCGGAGCATGAACAATGAGCAGTTCTTC
- | TRBJ1-1 | - | 14 | TRBV7-9 | CASSLDRLNTEAFF | TGTGCCAGCAGCTTAGACAGGTTGAACACTGAAGCTTTCTTT
- | TRBJ1-2 | TRBD1 | 11 | TRBV10-3 | CASGTEYGYTF | TGTGCGTCCGGGACAGAGTATGGCTACACCTTC